The 18 T cell receptor beta chains below come from one sample, sequenced in a study of blood T cell repertoires in COVID-19. This table comes from immunoSEQ multiplex PCR, and its TCRdb copy is limited to in-frame clones, with some not included. The repertoire has 72,000 or so clones, roughly 80% of them found once; the top ten carry around a sixth. The sequenced material came from peripheral blood. The receptors originated from a man between 70 and 80 years old who had recovered from COVID-19.

This sequence joins TRBV6-6 and TRBJ1-5; 7 positions match TRBD1. The germline V gene encodes CDR1 MNHNY and CDR2 SVGAGI (reference sequence). The CDR3 extends over 15 amino acids. Trimming cost V 2 bases and J 7 bases; bases outside gene matches: 8. DNA of the CDR3: TGTGCCAGCAGTTACACGGCAGGGGGTGACCAGCCCCAGCATTTT. Translating it yields CASSYTAGGDQPQHF.

The V gene is TRBV2, the J gene TRBJ1-5; no reliable D call. The V end lost 3 bases, the J end lost 5 bases, and 17 bases lay between the germline ends. The CDR3 length is 16 residues. CDR1 is SNHLY and CDR2 is FYNNEI in the germline V gene. DNA for the CDR3: TGTGCCAGCAGTGATAGTTTACGGCAGGCTCATCAGCCCCAGCATTTT. Translating it yields CASSDSLRQAHQPQHF.

The gene calls are TRBV21-1 and TRBJ2-1; TRBD2, the D gene given by the table, was not confirmed from the DNA. TRBV21-1 is reported as a pseudogene. CDR3 length: 17 amino acids. CDR3 bases: TGTGCCAGCAGCAAGACTAGCGGGAGGGCCATCAACAATGAGCAGTTCTTC. Protein product: CASSKTSGRAINNEQFF.

Only a few counts were recorded for this clone. The chain joins TRBV27 to TRBJ2-7; 13 nucleotides align to TRBD2. The CDR3 extends over 15 amino acids. J lost 3 bases, V lost 6 bases, and 5 bases had no gene match. Germline V gene data show CDR1 as MNHEY and CDR2 as SMNVEV (reference sequence). The CDR3 DNA reads TGTGCCAGCAGAAAACTAGCGGGAGGGGGCTACGAGCAGTACTTC. Amino acids: CASRKLAGGGYEQYF.

The chain is built from TRBV18 and TRBJ2-1, with 11 bases that match TRBD2. The CDR3 has 18 amino acids. Trimming cost V 6 bases and J 3 bases; bases outside gene matches: 13. CDR1 and CDR2 from the germline V gene are KGHSH and LQKENI. The CDR3 DNA sequence: TGTGCCAGCTCTTTGACTTCTAGCGGGAGGTCCCTCTACAATGAGCAGTTCTTC. It codes for CASSLTSSGRSLYNEQFF.

This rearrangement joins TRBV5-1 to TRBJ2-7; D is possibly TRBD1 (6 bases). The V end lost 4 bases, the J end lost 0 bases, and 11 bases lay between the germline ends. The germline CDR1 and CDR2 sequences are SGHRS and YFSETQ. The CDR3 is 14 residues long. The CDR3 nucleotides are TGCGCCAGCAGCACCGGACAGCCCTCCTACGAGCAGTACTTC. This sequence encodes CASSTGQPSYEQYF.

The chain links TRBV2 to TRBJ1-1; D gene uncertain. There are 15 residues in the CDR3. Trimming cost V 5 bases and J 0 bases, with 13 bases left between them. Germline V CDR1 and CDR2: SNHLY, FYNNEI. CDR3: CASSQGLGMNTEAFF. DNA of the CDR3: TGTGCCAGCAGTCAAGGACTCGGCATGAACACTGAAGCTTTCTTT.

This clone was seen a few times. The DNA of the CDR3 is TGTGCCAGCAGCTTAAAGGGGGACAACTCCTATAATTCACCCCTCCACTTT. Translating gives CASSLKGDNSYNSPLHF. V is TRBV7-8 and J is TRBJ1-6, with D perhaps matching TRBD1 (6 bases). Between the trimmed V and J ends, which lost 2 bases and 0 bases, there was a span of 11 bases. This CDR3 is built from 17 residues. From germline, CDR1 is SGHVS and CDR2 FQNEAQ.

CDR3 protein: CASSLDTGGRAFF. The CDR3 region has the DNA TGTGCCAGCAGCTTGGACACAGGGGGCCGAGCTTTCTTT. The V and J genes are TRBV7-6 and TRBJ1-1; 9 positions match TRBD1. V lost 3 bases and J lost 10; bases outside the gene matches: 6. The CDR3 spans 13 residues. Germline assignment: CDR1 SGHVS and CDR2 FNYEAQ.

This clone has only one observation. V and J are TRBV3-1 (or the pseudogene TRBV3-2) and TRBJ2-5; TRBD1 matches 8 bases. V shed 4 bases and J 4 bases; nucleotides not matched to a gene: 14. CDR3 length: 17 amino acids. Looked up from germline, CDR1 is LGHDT and CDR2 is YNNKEL (reference sequence). As DNA, the CDR3 is TGTGCCAGCAGCCCGAGCCAGGGGCAGGGGGCGGGAGAGACCCAGTACTTC. This sequence encodes CASSPSQGQGAGETQYF.

The CDR3 nucleotides are TGCGCCAGCAGCTCAAAAACTAGACGGGCCACCGGGGAGCTGTTTTTT. It is translated as CASSSKTRRATGELFF. The V gene is TRBV5-1, the J gene TRBJ2-2, with D possibly TRBD2 on 5 matching bases. This CDR3 is 16 amino acids long. Trimming shortened V by 3 bases and J by 4 bases, and 16 bases separated the two germline ends. In germline, CDR1 is SGHRS, CDR2 YFSETQ.

This clone showed up just a few times. This chain connects TRBV27 to TRBJ1-1; 7 bases map to TRBD1. CDR1 is MNHEY, CDR2 SMNVEV, per germline (reference sequence). V shed 6 bases and J 4 bases; nucleotides not matched to a gene: 5. The CDR3 spans 13 residues. CDR3 protein: CASSKYRGTEAFF. The CDR3 region has the DNA TGTGCCAGCAGCAAGTACAGGGGCACTGAAGCTTTCTTT.

The V call is TRBV5-1, the J call TRBJ1-1, with unresolved D. Germline V gene data show CDR1 as SGHRS and CDR2 as YFSETQ. V was trimmed by 0 bases and J by 3 bases, leaving 12 bases between them. The CDR3 runs 15 residues. Here the CDR3 reads CASSLVSGPDTEAFF. The CDR3 DNA is TGCGCCAGCAGCTTGGTGTCTGGCCCAGACACTGAAGCTTTCTTT.

The V and J genes are TRBV7-9 and TRBJ1-4, with TRBD1 matching 7 bases. Per the germline V gene, CDR1 is SEHNR and CDR2 is FQNEAQ (reference sequence). V lost 5 bases and J lost 3; bases outside the gene matches: 6. The length of the CDR3 is 15 residues. CDR3 DNA sequence: TGTGCCAGCAGCGTCCGGGACAGTTCTAATGAAAAACTGTTTTTT. It is translated as CASSVRDSSNEKLFF. The complete variable domain, with remaining parts taken from reference TRBV7-9 and TRBJ1-4, reads DTGVSQNPRHKITKRGQNVTFRCDPISEHNRLYWYRQTLGQGPEFLTYFQNEAQLEKSRLLSDRFSAERPKGSFSTLEIQRTEQGDSAMYLCASSVRDSSNEKLFFGSGTQLSVL.

The chain links TRBV6-2 or TRBV6-3 to TRBJ2-6, with a possible D match to TRBD2 (6 bases). This CDR3 spans 15 amino acids. Trimming left V 2 bases short and J 2 bases short, with 7 bases between. Germline loops: CDR1 MNHEY, CDR2 SVGEGT. CDR3 DNA: TGTGCCAGCAGTTACGGCGGGGCTGGGGCCAACGTCCTGACTTTC. This translates into CASSYGGAGANVLTF.

The chain carries TRBV30 and TRBJ2-4, with TRBD2 matching over 9 bases. Germline CDR1 is GTSNPN and CDR2 is SVGIG (reference sequence). The CDR3 length is 14 residues. The V and J ends lost 3 bases and 8 bases, in that order; junction bases with no gene match: 8. The CDR3 sequence: CAWSGAGGTDIQYF. The DNA of the CDR3 is TGTGCCTGGAGCGGAGCGGGGGGAACGGACATTCAGTACTTC.

The V call is TRBV13, the J call TRBJ2-6, with TRBD1 matching 7 bases. V lost 1 base, J lost 0 bases, and 3 bases stayed unmatched. This CDR3 region has 17 residues. From germline, CDR1 is PRHDT and CDR2 FYEKMQ (reference sequence). CDR3: CASSLEGATSGANVLTF. Written as DNA, the CDR3 is TGTGCCAGCAGCTTAGAGGGGGCAACCTCTGGGGCCAACGTCCTGACTTTC.

The genes are TRBV18 and TRBJ2-5; 7 bases fit TRBD1. V trimming: 2 bases; J trimming: 1 base; junction bases outside the gene matches: 4. The CDR3 runs 15 residues. Looked up from germline, CDR1 is KGHSH and CDR2 is LQKENI. This CDR3 is CASSPFGQVQETQYF. CDR3 bases: TGTGCCAGCTCACCATTTGGACAGGTCCAAGAGACCCAGTACTTC.